The TCR beta chain described here comes from a study of cytomegalovirus exposure and HLA in healthy donors. Study-level background: The same platform was used for the 110 or so validation repertoires and the approximately 670 first-cohort repertoires, a later analysis reported.

Germline V gene sequence: CDR1 SGHVS, CDR2 FQNEAQ. The CDR3 length is 17 residues. The junction had 11 bases not matched to a gene; V was cut back by 4 bases and J by 0 bases. TCRdb keeps only in-frame clones here, not all; method: immunoSEQ multiplex PCR. The sample includes tens of thousands of clones, roughly 84% of them seen just once. The chain joins TRBV7-8 to TRBJ1-1; TRBD1 matches at 7 bases. The sequencing input was PBMCs. This TCR was sampled from a woman aged 18-29 years in good health and CMV-seropositive. The DNA of the CDR3 is TGTGCCAGCAGCTCGACTGAGGGGGCGTTCATGAACACTGAAGCTTTCTTT. It translates to CASSSTEGAFMNTEAFF.